Each of the 31 T cell receptor beta chains below was sequenced from the same sample in a study of T-cell reconstitution after alpha-beta-depleted transplantation in children. TCRbeta library construction was performed incorporating unique molecular identifiers. TCRdb used MiXCR to reprocess the PCR reads, holding one entry per CDR3 protein. The repertoire consists of approximately 520,000 distinct CDR3 sequences, with 11% occurring once and the leading ten covering about 15%. This specimen consisted of PBMCs, mostly from graft donor cells, obtained 180 days after TCRalphabeta/CD19-depleted stem cell transplant. The receptors shown here come from a female patient between 2 and 15 years old who had a stem cell transplant for aplastic anemia, so the T cells may come from the graft donor.

The V and J genes are TRBV14 and TRBJ2-1; perhaps D is TRBD1 or TRBD2 (6 bases each). Trimming shortened V by 6 bases and J by 7 bases, and 25 bases separated the two germline ends. The CDR3 totals 17 residues. The germline V gene encodes CDR1 SGHDN and CDR2 FVKESK. CDR3 sequence reads: CASSSSITRRGGNEQFF. CDR3 in DNA: TGTGCCAGCAGTTCGAGTATTACGCGCAGGGGAGGAAATGAGCAGTTCTTC.

CDR3 nucleotide sequence: TGTGCTAGTGGTTCGGAGGGGGGCCTGAACACCGGGGAGCTGTTTTTT. The encoded protein is CASGSEGGLNTGELFF. V is TRBV12-5 and J is TRBJ2-2; D possibly uses TRBD1 or TRBD2 (6 bases each). The length of the CDR3 is 16 residues. Germline V gene lookup returns CDR1 LGHNT and CDR2 FRNRAP. The germline V and J ends were trimmed by 4 bases and 1 base, with 13 bases remaining between them.

This clonotype was recorded many times. The chain combines TRBV12-3 or TRBV12-4 with TRBJ2-7; D perhaps matches TRBD1 (6 bases). The CDR3 length is 14 residues. Trimming shortened V by 6 bases and J by 4 bases, and 16 bases separated the two germline ends. CDR3 sequence: CASSPMDRPYEQYV. CDR3 DNA: TGTGCCAGCAGCCCCATGGACAGACCTTACGAGCAGTACGTC.

This clonotype turned up a few times. The V call is TRBV20-1, the J call TRBJ2-1, with 11 bases aligning to TRBD2. The CDR3 totals 15 residues. Germline V gives CDR1 DFQATT, CDR2 SNEGSKA (reference sequence). The trim removed 1 base at V and 6 bases at J, leaving 5 bases unmatched. DNA of the CDR3: TGCAGTGCTAGAGGAGGTAGCGGGAGGGCCAATGAGCAGTTCTTC. Translating it yields CSARGGSGRANEQFF.

This clonotype was recorded a few times. The chain links TRBV6-1 to TRBJ1-1, with D unclear. The V gene lost 7 bases and the J gene lost 0 bases, with 15 bases spanning the gap. The CDR3 spans 15 residues. Germline assignment: CDR1 MNHNS and CDR2 SASEGT. CDR3 in amino acids: CASNTNTPLNTEAFF. For the CDR3, the DNA is TGTGCCAGCAACACGAACACGCCATTGAACACTGAAGCTTTCTTT.

This clonotype has a handful of counts. The J gene is TRBJ1-2, the V gene TRBV20-1, with a possible D match to TRBD1 (5 bases). CDR3 length: 12 residues. With 6 bases removed from V and 6 bases from J, the gap between germline ends came to 14 bases. The germline CDR1 and CDR2 sequences are DFQATT and SNEGSKA (reference sequence). CDR3 region: CSALFWGDGYTF. CDR3 DNA: TGCAGTGCCCTCTTCTGGGGGGATGGCTACACCTTC.

This chain joins TRBV7-2 and TRBJ2-2; TRBD1 or TRBD2 may be the D gene (5 bases each). The CDR3 totals 15 residues. The germline V and J ends were trimmed by 0 bases and 4 bases, with 9 bases remaining between them. Germline V gene sequence: CDR1 SGHTA, CDR2 FQGNSA. This CDR3 is CASSLAPGSTGELFF. The CDR3 DNA sequence: TGTGCCAGCAGCTTAGCGCCAGGGAGCACCGGGGAGCTGTTTTTT.

This clonotype has just a few counts. J is TRBJ2-7 and V is TRBV28; 7 positions match TRBD2. The germline V gene encodes CDR1 MDHEN and CDR2 SYDVKM. The junction had 3 bases not matched to a gene; V was cut back by 6 bases and J by 1 base. The CDR3 contains 13 residues. Here the CDR3 DNA reads TGTGCCAGCAGGGGGGGGACTTCCTACGAGCAGTACTTC. Translated: CASRGGTSYEQYF.

In its sample, this clonotype was seen a few times. The chain uses TRBV5-1 and TRBJ2-1, with D possibly TRBD1 on 5 matching bases. Looked up from germline, CDR1 is SGHRS and CDR2 is YFSETQ. CDR3 length: 19 amino acids. V was trimmed by 0 bases and J by 5 bases, leaving 24 bases between them. This CDR3 reads CASSLALGMGHPGDNEQFF. The CDR3 DNA sequence: TGCGCCAGCAGCTTGGCGCTGGGGATGGGGCATCCCGGCGACAATGAGCAGTTCTTC.

This chain joins TRBV11-2 and TRBJ2-7; 11 bases line up with TRBD2. The CDR3 runs to 19 residues. With V trimmed by 1 base and J by 4 bases, 15 bases remained unmatched. Per germline, CDR1 SGHAT and CDR2 FQNNGV. The CDR3: CASSLVTSGSPIPLYEQYV. CDR3 DNA: TGTGCCAGCAGCTTAGTAACTAGCGGGAGCCCAATTCCACTGTACGAGCAGTACGTC.

This clonotype has just a few counts. V gene TRBV5-5 combines with J gene TRBJ1-1; a possible D gene is TRBD1 (6 bases). The CDR3 is 16 amino acids. Germline values: CDR1 SGHKS, CDR2 YYEKEE (reference sequence). V was pared by 1 base and J by 2 bases, with 15 bases between. The DNA for the CDR3 is TGTGCCAGCAGCTTGCCCCCACAGGGACCTAACACTGAAGCTTTCTTT. Translating gives CASSLPPQGPNTEAFF.

In its sample, this clonotype was seen many times. This chain links TRBV3-1 with TRBJ1-5; no clear D. Germline loops: CDR1 LGHDT, CDR2 YNNKEL (reference sequence). This CDR3 has 13 residues. V lost 0 bases, J lost 5 bases, and 5 bases lay in between. The CDR3 loop reads CASSQDSHQPQHF. The CDR3 nucleotides are TGTGCCAGCAGCCAAGATTCGCATCAGCCCCAGCATTTT.

This clonotype was recorded at least ten times. The chain has TRBV7-2 and TRBJ2-7, with 7 positions matching TRBD2. Per germline, CDR1 SGHTA and CDR2 FQGNSA. V shed 4 bases, J shed 5 bases, and the junction held 8 bases outside the gene matches. The CDR3 spans 14 residues. The CDR3 is CASSWARTSDEQYF. Written as DNA, the CDR3 is TGTGCCAGCAGCTGGGCCCGCACTAGCGACGAGCAGTACTTC.

This clonotype was detected ten times or more. This chain joins TRBV6-2 or TRBV6-3 and TRBJ1-3, with D hard to call. V lost 5 bases and J lost 0, with 11 bases in between. The CDR3 runs 15 residues. Looked up from germline, CDR1 is MNHEY and CDR2 is SVGEGT. The CDR3 coding sequence is TGTGCCAGCAGTAATCAGGAGAGCTCTGGAAACACCATATATTTT. Translation: CASSNQESSGNTIYF.

At least ten counts were recorded for this clonotype. The V and J genes are TRBV15 and TRBJ2-5; TRBD2 matches 8 bases. The germline gives CDR1 LNHNV, CDR2 YYDKDF (reference sequence). V lost 3 bases and J lost 0; bases outside the gene matches: 6. The CDR3 loop spans 16 amino acids. The CDR3 DNA reads TGTGCCACCAGCAGGACTAGCGCTATGTACCAAGAGACCCAGTACTTC. It yields the protein CATSRTSAMYQETQYF.

The V gene is TRBV29-1, the J gene TRBJ2-4; perhaps D is TRBD1 or TRBD2 (5 bases each). The CDR3 is 16 amino acids. The V gene's germline CDR1 is SQVTM and CDR2 ANQGSEA. Trimming removed 1 base at V and 1 base at J, with 14 bases between. The CDR3 is CSVEVSGKGAKNIQYF. CDR3 nucleotide sequence: TGCAGCGTTGAAGTATCGGGGAAGGGGGCCAAAAACATTCAGTACTTC.

Concerning this clonotype: Compared with germline, one end of the junction differs, possibly owing to a read error. This sequence joins TRBV20-1 and TRBJ1-5; 7 bases align to TRBD1. This CDR3 has 15 amino acids. CDR1 and CDR2 from the germline V gene are DFQATT and SNEGSKA (reference sequence). The CDR3 protein is CGARDLRDSNQPQHF. CDR3 DNA sequence: TGCGGTGCTAGAGATCTTCGGGACAGTAATCAGCCCCAGCATTTT.

V gene TRBV6-5 combines with J gene TRBJ2-7; D remains ambiguous. V shed 0 bases and J shed 2 bases, with 14 bases lying between them. CDR3 length equals 16 residues. Per germline, CDR1 MNHEY and CDR2 SVGAGI. In nucleotides, the CDR3 is TGTGCCAGCAGTTACTCGACAACATTTGACCCCTACGAGCAGTACTTC. Its protein is CASSYSTTFDPYEQYF.

V is TRBV6-2 or TRBV6-3 and J is TRBJ2-7; 11 bases map to TRBD2. In germline, CDR1 is MNHEY, CDR2 SVGEGT. This CDR3 spans 15 amino acids. V trimming: 4 bases; J trimming: 3 bases; junction bases outside the gene matches: 5. CDR3 sequence reads: CASSSLLAGDYEQYF. Written as DNA, the CDR3 is TGTGCCAGCAGTTCCTTACTAGCGGGAGACTACGAGCAGTACTTC.

This clonotype was detected many times. The chain recombines TRBV5-1 with TRBJ2-3; 11 bases fit TRBD2. This CDR3 has 15 residues. Germline trimming cut 2 bases from V and 4 bases from J; bases unmatched to any gene: 3. Germline V gives CDR1 SGHRS, CDR2 YFSETQ. CDR3 bases: TGCGCCAGCAGCTTTAGCGGGAGGGTTCCAGATACGCAGTATTTT. This translates into CASSFSGRVPDTQYF.

The genes are TRBV12-3 or TRBV12-4 and TRBJ2-6; the D gene is possibly TRBD2 (6 bases). This CDR3 has 15 amino acids. Trimming left V 7 bases short and J 0 bases short, with 10 bases between. The CDR3 DNA reads as TGTGCCAGCACCTGGGGAGGCTCTGGGGCCAACGTCCTGACTTTC. It translates to CASTWGGSGANVLTF.

This clonotype appeared a few times. The gene calls are TRBV11-2 and TRBJ2-1; D may correspond to TRBD1 or TRBD2 (5 bases each). Trimming took 0 bases from V and 2 from J, leaving 11 bases between them. The CDR3 consists of 16 residues. Germline-derived CDR1 and CDR2 are SGHAT and FQNNGV. The CDR3 loop is CASSLDGAVTYNEQFF. The CDR3 coding sequence is TGTGCCAGCAGCTTAGACGGGGCGGTCACCTACAATGAGCAGTTCTTC.

CDR3 bases: TGTGCCAGCAGTTTACCTAGGGGTAACTATGGCTACACCTTC. As protein: CASSLPRGNYGYTF. The chain is built from TRBV28 and TRBJ1-2; D is possibly TRBD1 (5 bases). The CDR3 is 14 residues long. The V and J ends lost 2 bases and 1 base respectively, with 8 bases between them. The germline CDR1 and CDR2 sequences are MDHEN and SYDVKM.

This chain connects TRBV12-3 or TRBV12-4 to TRBJ2-2; 7 nucleotides match TRBD2. V shed 8 bases, J shed 4 bases, and the junction held 7 bases outside the gene matches. The CDR3 contains 14 residues. The CDR3 region has the DNA TGTGCCAGCGCGGGACCGGGGGGCACCGGGGAGCTGTTTTTT. It is translated as CASAGPGGTGELFF.

The chain combines TRBV2 with TRBJ2-2; 11 bases agree with TRBD2. Germline V CDR1 and CDR2: SNHLY, FYNNEI. The CDR3 is made up of 18 amino acids. The junction had 8 bases not matched to a gene; V was cut back by 2 bases and J by 3 bases. DNA of the CDR3: TGTGCCAGCAGTGAATGGGTACTAGCGGGAGTCCACACCGGGGAGCTGTTTTTT. It encodes CASSEWVLAGVHTGELFF.

The chain uses TRBV7-2 and TRBJ1-6; TRBD1 matches at 7 bases. This CDR3 comprises 17 residues. Germline V gene sequence: CDR1 SGHTA, CDR2 FQGNSA. Trimming cost V 3 bases and J 9 bases; bases outside gene matches: 14. The CDR3 nucleotides read TGTGCCAGCAGCTTCCTCCTTGTACGACAGGGTTTTTCACCCCTCCACTTT. Residues: CASSFLLVRQGFSPLHF.

The rearrangement links TRBV7-9 to TRBJ2-7; a possible D gene is TRBD2 (6 bases). This CDR3 contains 16 residues. The ends were cut back, 5 bases at V and 6 bases at J, with 23 bases in the middle. Germline V lookup: CDR1 SEHNR, CDR2 FQNEAQ (reference sequence). Here the CDR3 reads CASSRLLATQLSEQYV. In DNA, the CDR3 is TGTGCCAGCAGCCGGCTACTAGCTACCCAACTAAGCGAGCAGTACGTC.

The chain links TRBV5-1 to TRBJ2-7, with D possibly TRBD2 on 5 matching bases. Germline V gives CDR1 SGHRS, CDR2 YFSETQ. This CDR3 comprises 16 residues. Trimming left V 4 bases short and J 4 bases short, with 21 bases between. CDR3 DNA: TGCGCCAGCAGCAACATCCTTAGCGTCGGCGCATACGAGCAGTACTTC. As protein: CASSNILSVGAYEQYF.

In its sample, this clonotype was seen a few times. This chain connects TRBV20-1 to TRBJ2-7, with 8 bases fitting TRBD1. Germline values: CDR1 DFQATT, CDR2 SNEGSKA (reference sequence). This CDR3 spans 12 amino acids. V was pared by 8 bases and J by 2 bases, with 5 bases of the junction left unmatched. The chain's CDR3 is CSTKQGAYEQYF. In DNA form, the CDR3 reads TGCAGTACAAAACAGGGGGCCTACGAGCAGTACTTC.

A word on this clonotype: A read error may produce the germline difference seen at one junction end. The chain couples TRBV5-1 to TRBJ2-5; D is perhaps TRBD1 (6 bases). This CDR3 has 13 residues. In germline, CDR1 is SGHRS, CDR2 YFSETQ. This chain's CDR3 is CASCRDTQETQDF. Here the CDR3 DNA reads TGCGCCAGCTGCCGGGACACCCAAGAGACCCAGGACTTC.

This chain joins TRBV29-1 and TRBJ1-2; a weak D match, TRBD1 (5 bases). The CDR3 has 12 amino acids. Germline-derived CDR1 and CDR2 are SQVTM and ANQGSEA. V lost 4 bases to trimming and J lost 8 bases, with 14 bases between them. The CDR3 here is CSVGGIRDGYTF. The DNA of the CDR3 is TGCAGCGTTGGGGGGATAAGGGACGGCTACACCTTC.